The subject of this entry is one T cell receptor (beta chain). The antigen is not known. Researchers ran the PCR with 60 Vbeta and 13 Jbeta primers. Libraries were prepared by immunoSEQ multiplex PCR; TCRdb keeps only in-frame clonotypes and omits some of them. This table holds about 120,000 clones, 60% to 85% found once. The data derive from a study of cytomegalovirus exposure and HLA in healthy donors. Study-level points and caveats: In a later analysis, most CMV-associated TCR beta chains appeared HLA-restricted.

Germline CDR1 MNHNS, CDR2 SASEGT. There are 19 residues in the CDR3. Germline trimming cut 0 bases from V and 6 bases from J; bases unmatched to any gene: 14. Sample: PBMCs. This rearrangement joins TRBV6-1 to TRBJ2-1; TRBD2 matches 10 bases. This clonotype originated in a woman under 40 in good health and CMV-seropositive. CDR3 amino acids: CASSEAGGMVAGGGNEQFF. In nucleotides, the CDR3 is TGTGCCAGCAGTGAAGCGGGGGGAATGGTAGCGGGGGGCGGCAATGAGCAGTTCTTC.